The table lists the clone carrying this T cell receptor (beta chain) with many counts. Its matching antigen is unknown. The data were obtained in a study of T cells in Graves' hyperthyroidism and ophthalmopathy. Whole-study results and caveats: Among clonotypes expanded in thyroid above 0.001, most were also found in blood.

Patients were excluded because of uncontrolled infection, other autoimmune disease, pregnancy or lactation. The PBMCs were sourced from fresh peripheral blood (approximately 10 ml). The length of the CDR3 is 16 residues. CDR1 is KGHDR, CDR2 SFDVKD, per germline. J lost 5 bases, V lost 1 base, and 6 bases had no gene match. Researchers took RNA transcripts and amplified the TCR beta CDR3 regions from them. The HTBI primer set drove a first-round RT-PCR of the TCR CDR3. TCRdb passed the multiplex PCR reads through MiXCR, listing each CDR3 protein once. The data contain under 350,000 distinct CDR3 sequences, roughly a fifth of them seen just once; the ten biggest clones take up over 40%.

The V and J genes are TRBV24-1 and TRBJ2-2, with 7 bases aligning to TRBD1. This clonotype originated in a woman between 50 and 59 years old with Graves' hyperthyroidism. Sequencing used blood. Written as DNA, the CDR3 is TGTGCCACCAGTGATTTTTCGACAGGGTGGACCGGGGAGCTGTTTTTT. Protein product: CATSDFSTGWTGELFF.